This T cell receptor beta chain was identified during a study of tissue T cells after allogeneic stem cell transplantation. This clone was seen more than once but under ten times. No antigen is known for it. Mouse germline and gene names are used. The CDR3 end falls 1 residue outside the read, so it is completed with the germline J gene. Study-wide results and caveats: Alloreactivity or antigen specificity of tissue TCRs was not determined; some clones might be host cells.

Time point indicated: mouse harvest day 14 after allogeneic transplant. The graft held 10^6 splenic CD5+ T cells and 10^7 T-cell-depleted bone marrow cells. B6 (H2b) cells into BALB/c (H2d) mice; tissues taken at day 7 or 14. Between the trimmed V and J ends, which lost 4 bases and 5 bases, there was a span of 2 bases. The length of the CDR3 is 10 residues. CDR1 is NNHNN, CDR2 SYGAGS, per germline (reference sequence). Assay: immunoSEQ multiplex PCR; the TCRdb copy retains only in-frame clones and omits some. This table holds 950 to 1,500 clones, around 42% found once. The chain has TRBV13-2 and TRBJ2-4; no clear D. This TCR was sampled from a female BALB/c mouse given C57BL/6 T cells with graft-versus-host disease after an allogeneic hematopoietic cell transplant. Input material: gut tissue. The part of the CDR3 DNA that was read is TGTGCCAGCGGTCTAAACACCTTGTAC. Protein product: CASGLNTLY. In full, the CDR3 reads CASGLNTLYF.